This paragraph covers one T cell receptor beta chain sequence. Germline CDR1 and CDR2: MNHNY and SVGAGI (reference sequence). This CDR3 region has 16 residues. V was clipped by 0 bases and J by 6 bases; unmatched bases: 4. The sample is drawn from a study of shared T cell receptors in the human thymus. Measured with immunoSEQ multiplex PCR; TCRdb has only the in-frame clones, and not every one. The repertoire consists of approximately 400,000 clones, with approximately 95% occurring once and the leading ten covering roughly 0.021%. The TCR originated in a human donor. The source material was thymocytes. The rearrangement links TRBV6-6 to TRBJ2-1; 11 bases align to TRBD1. The CDR3 DNA reads TGTGCCAGCAGTTACTCGGAGGGGACAGGGGGCAATGAGCAGTTCTTC. This encodes CASSYSEGTGGNEQFF.